One and the same sample provided the 7 T cell receptor beta chains below, sequenced in a study of identical twins' blood T cells. TCRdb independently ran MiXCR on the 5' RACE reads; one entry per CDR3 protein. Of 300,000 to 450,000 distinct CDR3 sequences in the sample, roughly 30% are singletons; the top ten hold 5.5% to 6.5%. The sample consisted of PBMCs. The source of these receptors is a woman aged 18-55 years in good health.

The chain couples TRBV18 to TRBJ1-2; D might be TRBD1 (5 bases). Between the trimmed V and J ends, which lost 6 bases and 6 bases, there was a span of 14 bases. The CDR3 covers 13 residues. Germline CDR1 KGHSH, CDR2 LQKENI. The chain's CDR3 is CASSPRGLNGYTF. CDR3 bases: TGTGCCAGCTCTCCGAGGGGTTTGAATGGCTACACCTTC.

This clonotype was found a few times. The V gene is TRBV18, the J gene TRBJ1-4; no reliable D call. CDR3 length equals 16 residues. Trimming left V 3 bases short and J 0 bases short, with 11 bases between. Germline V gene sequence: CDR1 KGHSH, CDR2 LQKENI. CDR3 in amino acids: CASSPAPAATNEKLFF. The CDR3 DNA is TGTGCCAGCTCACCGGCCCCAGCAGCAACTAATGAAAAACTGTTTTTT.

A few counts support this clonotype. The rearrangement links TRBV6-1 to TRBJ1-1, with unresolved D. The germline V and J ends were trimmed by 9 bases and 1 base, with 6 bases remaining between them. The CDR3 consists of 11 residues. Germline assignment: CDR1 MNHNS and CDR2 SASEGT. The CDR3 is CARLRNTEAFF. The DNA of the CDR3 is TGTGCCAGACTTAGGAACACTGAAGCTTTCTTT.

The V and J genes are TRBV2 and TRBJ2-5; no clear D. The CDR3 consists of 12 residues. The germline V and J ends were trimmed by 3 bases and 4 bases, with 6 bases remaining between them. The germline CDR1 and CDR2 sequences are SNHLY and FYNNEI. For the CDR3, the DNA is TGTGCCAGCAGTGAGGATAGAGAGACCCAGTACTTC. Protein: CASSEDRETQYF.

Points on this clonotype: An end of the junction differs from the germline gene, which may be a read error. The chain carries TRBV19 and TRBJ1-6; D call uncertain. The CDR3 loop spans 15 amino acids. The V gene's germline CDR1 is LNHDA and CDR2 SQIVND (reference sequence). CDR3: CANSMGSSYNSPLHF. DNA for the CDR3: TGTGCCAATAGTATGGGAAGCTCCTATAATTCGCCCCTCCACTTT.

This clonotype was observed at least ten times. This chain connects TRBV19 to TRBJ2-3; D gene uncertain. Germline V CDR1 and CDR2: LNHDA, SQIVND (reference sequence). Trimming shortened V by 5 bases and J by 0 bases, and 6 bases separated the two germline ends. The CDR3 runs to 13 residues. CDR3 loop: CASSPQSTDTQYF. CDR3 DNA: TGTGCCAGTAGTCCCCAGAGCACAGATACGCAGTATTTT.

The chain links TRBV20-1 to TRBJ1-1; D gene ambiguous. The CDR3 totals 16 residues. CDR1 and CDR2 (germline): DFQATT, SNEGSKA (reference sequence). V lost 1 base to trimming and J lost 2 bases, with 17 bases between them. DNA of the CDR3: TGCAGTGCTAGAGTCTGGAAAACCGCGGCCAACACTGAAGCTTTCTTT. Translated, it gives CSARVWKTAANTEAFF.